This TCR beta chain emerged from a study of chemoradiotherapy in HPV16-positive cancers. On this clone: As yet, its antigen is unknown.

Method: immunoSEQ multiplex PCR; TCRdb's copy keeps in-frame clones and lacks some. The profile shows roughly 34,000 clones, around 87% of them singletons. This CDR3 contains 14 residues. Trimming left V 3 bases short and J 6 bases short, with 14 bases between. From germline, CDR1 is KGHSH and CDR2 LQKENI. Regarding the study as a whole: For HPV16-positive patients, expanding HPV-responsive T cells associated with longer recurrence-free survival. Functional assays defining HPV-specific T cells used only a couple of HPV16-positive patients.

The TCR originated in a human donor with HPV-associated anogenital cancer. The sequences come from blood, collected from a patient who underwent chemoradiotherapy. This rearrangement joins TRBV18 to TRBJ1-1; the D is unclear. CDR3 protein: CASSPSGTPPEAFF. For the CDR3, the DNA is TGTGCCAGCTCACCTTCGGGAACCCCGCCTGAAGCTTTCTTT.